This is a list of T cell receptor beta chains from one sample in a study of identifying expanded T cells in peripheral blood. Libraries were prepared by immunoSEQ multiplex PCR; TCRdb keeps only in-frame clonotypes and omits some of them. The table includes about 58,000 clones, approximately 90% detected once. Sequenced material: blood. The origin of the receptors is a person between 18 and 69 years old in good health. Each CDR3 is given with its conserved first and last residue. D genes are given only for firm matches. A row's size may be missing; if present it is once, few, many or a size class.

D: TRBD2
J: TRBJ2-1
size: NA
V: TRBV14
DNA: TGTGCCAGCAGCCTTCTCGGACTAGCGGACAATGAGCAGTTCTTC
CDR3: CASSLLGLADNEQFF

D: NA
J: TRBJ1-1
size: NA
V: TRBV28
DNA: TGTGCCATCAAAAAAGGGGGGAACACTGAAGCTTTCTTT
CDR3: CAIKKGGNTEAFF

D: TRBD1
J: TRBJ1-4
size: NA
V: TRBV25-1
DNA: TGTGCCAGCAGTGAATCCGGAGGGACAGGCAGGGAAAAACTGTTTTTT
CDR3: CASSESGGTGREKLFF

D: NA
J: TRBJ2-7
size: NA
V: TRBV28
DNA: TGTGCCAGCAGTTTAGGCAGATCCTACGAGCAGTACTTC
CDR3: CASSLGRSYEQYF

D: NA
J: TRBJ2-3
size: NA
V: TRBV19
DNA: TGTGCCACCTCTGATAAGACAGATACGCAGTATTTT
CDR3: CATSDKTDTQYF

D: TRBD2
J: TRBJ2-1
size: NA
V: TRBV7-3
DNA: TGTGCCAGCAGCTCCAGACTAGCCGGATACAATGAGCAGTTCTTC
CDR3: CASSSRLAGYNEQFF

D: NA
J: TRBJ2-4
size: NA
V: TRBV19
DNA: TGTGCCAGTAGTATCCTTGACAGTGAAGGGGTCAGAAACATTCAGTACTTC
CDR3: CASSILDSEGVRNIQYF

D: TRBD2
J: TRBJ2-1
size: NA
V: TRBV7-6
DNA: TGTGCCAGCAGCTTATGGACTAGCACGTACAATGAGCAGTTCTTC
CDR3: CASSLWTSTYNEQFF

D: TRBD2
J: TRBJ2-2
size: NA
V: TRBV11-2
DNA: TGTGCCAGCAGTCGGACTAGCGGGGGCTTTAACACCGGGGAGCTGTTTTTT
CDR3: CASSRTSGGFNTGELFF

D: NA
J: TRBJ1-3
size: NA
V: TRBV6-4
DNA: TGTGCCAGCAGGTACAGGCGCTCTGGAAACACCATATATTTT
CDR3: CASRYRRSGNTIYF

D: TRBD2
J: TRBJ2-7
size: NA
V: TRBV6-1
DNA: TGTGCCACCCGACGGGGGGGTCAAGAAATCTACGAGCAGTACTTC
CDR3: CATRRGGQEIYEQYF

D: TRBD1
J: TRBJ1-4
size: NA
V: TRBV5-4
DNA: TGTGCCAGCAGCGTAGGACAGGGGGCAGTTGAAAAACTGTTTTTT
CDR3: CASSVGQGAVEKLFF

D: TRBD2
J: TRBJ2-1
size: NA
V: TRBV6-4
DNA: TGTGCCAGCAGTGTAAGCGGGAGTATGATGGATGAGCAGTTCTTC
CDR3: CASSVSGSMMDEQFF

D: TRBD2
J: TRBJ2-7
size: NA
V: TRBV5-1
DNA: TGCGCCAGCAGCAGGTCGGGGGGAGCCCGAGGGGCCTACGAGCAGTACTTC
CDR3: CASSRSGGARGAYEQYF

D: NA
J: TRBJ2-3
size: NA
V: TRBV5-8
DNA: TGTGCCAGCAGCTTGCACAGGGACACAGATACGCAGTATTTT
CDR3: CASSLHRDTDTQYF

D: NA
J: TRBJ1-5
size: NA
V: TRBV7-2
DNA: TGTGCCAGCAGCTTATCCAGGGATAGCAATCAGCCCCAGCATTTT
CDR3: CASSLSRDSNQPQHF

D: NA
J: TRBJ1-6
size: NA
V: TRBV19
DNA: TGTGCCTGCCAGGGGTCGAATTCACCCCTCCACTTT
CDR3: CACQGSNSPLHF

D: NA
J: TRBJ2-4
size: NA
V: TRBV6-1
DNA: TGTGCCAGCAGTGAACCGGGAAACTGGGGTCGGGTTCAGTACTTC
CDR3: CASSEPGNWGRVQYF

D: NA
J: TRBJ2-1
size: NA
V: TRBV7-2
DNA: TGTGCCAGCAGCTTAAGCGGCGGTGGGTACAATGAGCAGTTCTTC
CDR3: CASSLSGGGYNEQFF

D: NA
J: TRBJ1-2
size: once
V: TRBV15
DNA: TGTGCCACCAGCAGACCTCCTCCAGGCTATGGCTACACCTTC
CDR3: CATSRPPPGYGYTF

D: NA
J: TRBJ1-1
size: NA
V: TRBV7-8
DNA: TGTGCCAGCAAGAGGGACTTAAACACTGAAGCTTTCTTT
CDR3: CASKRDLNTEAFF

D: TRBD1
J: TRBJ1-2
size: NA
V: TRBV7-9
DNA: TGTGCCAGCAGCTCCGGACAGGGGACTAACTATGGCTACACCTTC
CDR3: CASSSGQGTNYGYTF

D: TRBD2
J: TRBJ2-3
size: NA
V: TRBV11-3
DNA: TGTGCCAGCAGCTTAGGTGTGGCGGGGGGCGCCACAGATACGCAGTATTTT
CDR3: CASSLGVAGGATDTQYF

D: NA
J: TRBJ1-1
size: NA
V: TRBV5-3
DNA: TGTGCCAGAAGCTTTTGGGAGGTAAACACTGAAGCTTTCTTT
CDR3: CARSFWEVNTEAFF

D: NA
J: TRBJ2-3
size: NA
V: TRBV7-2
DNA: TGTGCCAGCAGCTTAACCCTGCATACGCAGTATTTT
CDR3: CASSLTLHTQYF

D: NA
J: TRBJ2-5
size: NA
V: TRBV6-1
DNA: TGTGCCAGCAGTGAAGGGTCTGGATACGAGACCCAGTACTTC
CDR3: CASSEGSGYETQYF

D: NA
J: TRBJ2-5
size: NA
V: TRBV11-3
DNA: TGTGCCAGCAGCTTAGGGGCTAGTCAAGAGACCCAGTACTTC
CDR3: CASSLGASQETQYF

D: TRBD1
J: TRBJ2-1
size: NA
V: TRBV6-5
DNA: TGTGCCAGCAGCGGGAGGGGGACAGGGGGCAATGAGCAGTTCTTC
CDR3: CASSGRGTGGNEQFF

D: TRBD1
J: TRBJ2-3
size: once
V: TRBV10-3
DNA: TGTGCCATCAGTGAGACGGGACAGGGCACAGATACGCAGTATTTT
CDR3: CAISETGQGTDTQYF

D: NA
J: TRBJ2-7
size: NA
V: TRBV28
DNA: TGTGCCAGCAGTTCGTCCCGGGACGGCTACGAGCAGTACTTC
CDR3: CASSSSRDGYEQYF

D: NA
J: TRBJ1-4
size: few
V: TRBV2
DNA: TGTGCCAGCAGTGAAACCCTTCTGGGTGAAAAACTGTTTTTT
CDR3: CASSETLLGEKLFF

D: NA
J: TRBJ2-3
size: NA
V: TRBV7-8
DNA: TGTGCCAGCAGCTCTAAAAATACGCAGTATTTT
CDR3: CASSSKNTQYF

D: NA
J: TRBJ2-2
size: NA
V: TRBV27
DNA: TGTGCCAGCAGTTTATTCTCGGGGGGCGGCGACACCGGGGAGCTGTTTTTT
CDR3: CASSLFSGGGDTGELFF

D: TRBD1
J: TRBJ1-6
size: NA
V: TRBV27
DNA: TGTGCCAGCAGTCCAGGGACAGGGAATCATTCACCCCTCCACTTT
CDR3: CASSPGTGNHSPLHF

D: NA
J: TRBJ1-2
size: NA
V: TRBV6-5
DNA: TGTGCCAGTGGCCCCAGGGGACGCTACACCTTC
CDR3: CASGPRGRYTF

D: TRBD2
J: TRBJ2-5
size: NA
V: TRBV10-3
DNA: TGTGCCACCCTTAATGGACTAGCGGGATCCGGTGAGACCCAGTACTTC
CDR3: CATLNGLAGSGETQYF

D: NA
J: TRBJ2-5
size: NA
V: TRBV7-2
DNA: TGTGCCAGCAGCTTAAGATCAGGGAGCGAGACCCAGTACTTC
CDR3: CASSLRSGSETQYF

D: NA
J: TRBJ2-2
size: NA
V: TRBV19
DNA: TGTGCCAGTAGTATAATCAGGGCTGGGGAGCTGTTTTTT
CDR3: CASSIIRAGELFF

D: TRBD2
J: TRBJ2-1
size: NA
V: TRBV5-3
DNA: TGTGCCAGAAGGCCGCGCACCGGGACTATAGTACGTCGGGAGCAGTTCTTC
CDR3: CARRPRTGTIVRREQFF

D: TRBD1
J: TRBJ2-3
size: NA
V: TRBV4-3
DNA: TGCGCCAGCAGCCGCCAAGAGGGGGCTGGAGATACGCAGTATTTT
CDR3: CASSRQEGAGDTQYF

D: NA
J: TRBJ1-2
size: NA
V: TRBV5-1
DNA: TGCGCCAGCAGCTTTATCGGGGATGGCTACACCTTC
CDR3: CASSFIGDGYTF

D: NA
J: TRBJ1-1
size: NA
V: TRBV5-1
DNA: TGCGCCAGCAGCTTGGTTGGAGCCCTTAGCATGAACACTGAAGCTTTCTTT
CDR3: CASSLVGALSMNTEAFF

D: NA
J: TRBJ1-2
size: NA
V: TRBV7-6
DNA: TGTGCCAGCAGCTCCAATCGGGGGGGACTCTATGGCTACACCTTC
CDR3: CASSSNRGGLYGYTF

D: NA
J: TRBJ1-2
size: NA
V: TRBV5-6
DNA: TGTGCCAGCAGGACTCAGGGGCTGCACTATGGCTACACCTTC
CDR3: CASRTQGLHYGYTF

D: TRBD1
J: TRBJ2-2
size: NA
V: TRBV15
DNA: TGTGCCACCAGCAGAGGACAGGGGGTCACCGGGGAGCTGTTTTTT
CDR3: CATSRGQGVTGELFF

D: NA
J: TRBJ2-1
size: NA
V: TRBV6-4
DNA: TGTGCCAGCAGACTGAGTCAGAACCCCTACGAAGTTCAGTTCTTC
CDR3: CASRLSQNPYEVQFF

D: NA
J: TRBJ2-5
size: NA
V: TRBV2
DNA: TGTGCCAGTCGAGTGAGAAGAGAGACCCAGTACTTC
CDR3: CASRVRRETQYF

D: NA
J: TRBJ2-1
size: NA
V: TRBV11-2
DNA: TGTGCCAGCAGCTTTAACTACAATGAGCAGTTCTTC
CDR3: CASSFNYNEQFF

D: TRBD1
J: TRBJ1-1
size: once
V: TRBV7-2
DNA: TGTGCCAGCAGCAGACAGGGTGGGATGAACACTGAAGCTTTCTTT
CDR3: CASSRQGGMNTEAFF

D: TRBD1
J: TRBJ2-6
size: NA
V: TRBV9
DNA: TGTGCCAGCAGCGCACAGGGGTTGTTATGGTCTGGGGCCAACGTCCTGACTTTC
CDR3: CASSAQGLLWSGANVLTF

D: TRBD2
J: TRBJ2-1
size: NA
V: TRBV10-3
DNA: TGTGCCATCAGTCCTAGCGGGAGCTCCTACAATGAGCAGTTCTTC
CDR3: CAISPSGSSYNEQFF

D: NA
J: TRBJ2-1
size: NA
V: TRBV28
DNA: TGTGCCAGCAGTTCTCTCAGCCTAGCCTTTTCCTACAATGAGCAGTTCTTC
CDR3: CASSSLSLAFSYNEQFF

D: NA
J: TRBJ2-3
size: NA
V: TRBV12-2
DNA: TGTGCAAGTCGCTCCGACAGGAGCACAGATACGCAGTATTTT
CDR3: CASRSDRSTDTQYF

D: TRBD1
J: TRBJ2-2
size: NA
V: TRBV4-1
DNA: TGCGCCAGCAGTCGGACAGGGGCTGTCACCGGGGAGCTGTTTTTT
CDR3: CASSRTGAVTGELFF

D: NA
J: TRBJ1-2
size: NA
V: TRBV11-2
DNA: TGTGCCAGCAGCCTGGGAGCAACTAACTATGGCTACACCTTC
CDR3: CASSLGATNYGYTF

D: NA
J: TRBJ2-2
size: NA
V: TRBV6-6
DNA: TGTGCCAGCAGTTTGACAGGCGCGAACACCGGGGAGCTGTTTTTT
CDR3: CASSLTGANTGELFF

D: TRBD2
J: TRBJ2-4
size: NA
V: TRBV4-3
DNA: TGCGCCAGCAGTCTAGGCTCTAGCGGGGGATGGGGGGAAGCCAAAAACATTCAGTACTTC
CDR3: CASSLGSSGGWGEAKNIQYF